This T cell receptor beta chain was obtained from a study of CD8+ T cells in alopecia areata. About the research overall: Those receiving the skin were approximately 6-10-week-old female C3H/HeJ mice, whose grafts came from roughly 6-13-month-old C3H/HeJ donors with spontaneous alopecia.

Separation of pooled cutaneous lymph node cells was by sorting with CD4, CD8alpha, NKG2D, NKG2ACE and other markers. On this clone: Its cognate antigen is unknown. The gene symbols are mouse symbols. The read comes to an end 4 residues before the CDR3 does, leaving the germline J gene to fill in the end.

The CDR3 length is 15 residues. Germline CDR1 is NNHNN and CDR2 is SYGAGS (reference sequence). V was cut by 3 bases and J by 1 base, with 10 bases left in between. Findings and caveats of the study: Lesional scalp displayed greater clonality than normal scalp, most notably in alopecia totalis/universalis. Unlike in mice, where it was clearer, TCR sharing across patients was less clear, possibly HLA-related. Scalp samples also yield sequences from resident alphabeta T cells of normal skin.

Following extraction, RNA underwent reverse transcription to cDNA, which served as the sequencing template. The data were produced by immunoSEQ multiplex PCR, yet TCRdb's version contains in-frame clones alone and is incomplete. This sample has over 250,000 clones, each found more than once. The receptor was isolated from a C3H/HeJ mouse with alopecia areata. Mouse MHC haplotype: H2-k. The chain employs TRBV13-2 and TRBJ2-2, with D perhaps matching TRBD1 (5 bases). The sequenced sample was CD4+ T cells sorted from a lymph node. The CDR3 loop reads CASGAPTENTGQLYF. Incomplete CDR3 DNA: TGTGCCAGCGGTGCTCCGACAGAAAACACCGGG.